This T cell receptor (beta chain) was sequenced during a study of blood T cell repertoires in COVID-19. Original analysis: Reference gene primer amplification yielded estimated nucleated cell counts. Profiled with immunoSEQ multiplex PCR; TCRdb holds only in-frame clones, not every one. D and trimming come from the DNA, and the V and J calls and clone size come from that table. The sample carries over 85,000 clones, more than 75% recorded once. V was pared by 1 base and J by 9 bases, with 18 bases between. This CDR3 is built from 16 residues. Germline V gene sequence: CDR1 KGHSH, CDR2 LQKENI. The genes are TRBV18 and TRBJ2-2; D gene ambiguous. The material sequenced was peripheral blood. This TCR came from a woman aged 50 to 65 with acute or convalescent COVID-19. The CDR3 bases are TGTGCCAGCTCACCACTACAGCCACTCCGACGTTGGGAGCTGTTTTTT. Residues: CASSPLQPLRRWELFF.